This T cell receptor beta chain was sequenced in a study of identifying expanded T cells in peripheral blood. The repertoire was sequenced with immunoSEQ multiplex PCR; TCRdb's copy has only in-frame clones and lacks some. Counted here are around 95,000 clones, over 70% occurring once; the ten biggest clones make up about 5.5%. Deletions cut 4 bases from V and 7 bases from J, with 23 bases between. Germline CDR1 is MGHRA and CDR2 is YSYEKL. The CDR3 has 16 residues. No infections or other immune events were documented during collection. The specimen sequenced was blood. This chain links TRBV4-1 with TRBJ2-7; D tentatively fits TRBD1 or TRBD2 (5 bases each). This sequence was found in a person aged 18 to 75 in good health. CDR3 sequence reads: CASSPNTGTLFGEQYF. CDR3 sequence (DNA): TGCGCCAGCAGCCCGAATACCGGGACCCTTTTTGGAGAGCAGTACTTC.